Listed below are T cell receptor beta chains from one sample, sequenced in a study of blood T cell repertoires in COVID-19. Data came from immunoSEQ multiplex PCR; TCRdb stores just in-frame clones and leaves some out. The sample includes around 440,000 clones, approximately 88% seen only once; the top ten take approximately 12%. Input material: peripheral blood. The source of these receptors is a woman aged 50 to 60 with COVID-19, enrolled during active disease. CDR3s include the opening cysteine and the closing phenylalanine or tryptophan. A D gene is named only where the DNA matches it firmly. Expanded clones are given a class, and other clones once, few, many or no size at all.

CDR3 DNA	CDR3 protein	J gene	V gene	D gene	clone size
TGCAGCGTGCACTGGCAAGACAGCTATGGCTACACCTTC	CSVHWQDSYGYTF	TRBJ1-2	TRBV29-1	.	.
TGTGCCAGCAGTGAAATCATAACAGGGCCCACTGAAGCTTTCTTT	CASSEIITGPTEAFF	TRBJ1-1	TRBV6-1	.	.
TGCGCCAGCAGCTTACAGGTAGACACTGAAGCTTTCTTT	CASSLQVDTEAFF	TRBJ1-1	TRBV5-1	.	.
TGTGCCAGCAGTGAAATGGGGAGTTTTGGCTACACCTTC	CASSEMGSFGYTF	TRBJ1-2	TRBV6-1	.	.
TGTGCCAGCAGCTTATCGGGGGGCAGGGGAAAACTGTTTTTT	CASSLSGGRGKLFF	TRBJ1-4	TRBV7-2	.	.
TGTGCCAGTAGTATAGACGGGGGGAACTACGAGCAGTACTTC	CASSIDGGNYEQYF	TRBJ2-7	TRBV19	TRBD2	.
TGTGCCAGCAGCCCCCTGCGGGGGAGGACTGAAGCTTTCTTT	CASSPLRGRTEAFF	TRBJ1-1	TRBV5-4	.	.
TGTGCCAGTAGTCTTCCCCAGCGGGGGACGTACAATGAGCAGTTCTTC	CASSLPQRGTYNEQFF	TRBJ2-1	TRBV19	TRBD2	.
TGTGCCAGCAGCTCCAGACTAGCGGGGGGCTATGAGCAGTTCTTC	CASSSRLAGGYEQFF	TRBJ2-1	TRBV9	TRBD2	.
TGTGCCAGTAGTATTGGGGGGAAAGATACGCAGTATTTT	CASSIGGKDTQYF	TRBJ2-3	TRBV19	.	.
TGCAGCGTCGAAGGGGAAGCAGGGAAGAACTATGGCTACACCTTC	CSVEGEAGKNYGYTF	TRBJ1-2	TRBV29-1	.	few
TGCGCCAGCAGTGAGTCAGGTAGCGGTTACAATGAGCAGTTCTTC	CASSESGSGYNEQFF	TRBJ2-1	TRBV10-2	.	.
TGTGCCAGCTCCCGGACAGGGGGTAGTGAAGCTTTCTTT	CASSRTGGSEAFF	TRBJ1-1	TRBV6-4	TRBD1	.
TGCGCCAGCAGAGGTGGGGGACTACTATACTTC	CASRGGGLLYF	TRBJ2-7	TRBV10-2	TRBD2	.
TGCGCCAGCAGCTTGGTCGGGGACAAGTACAATGAGCAGTTCTTC	CASSLVGDKYNEQFF	TRBJ2-1	TRBV5-1	.	.
TGTGCCAGCAGTTCTACCCTGACTAGCGCAGCCTACGAGCAGTACTTC	CASSSTLTSAAYEQYF	TRBJ2-7	TRBV6-5	TRBD2	.
TGTGCCTGGACAAAGACAGGGAGTGTTGGGGCCAACGTCCTGACTTTC	CAWTKTGSVGANVLTF	TRBJ2-6	TRBV30	TRBD1	.
TGTGCCAGCAGCTTCCGACTAGAGAACACCGGGGAGCTGTTTTTT	CASSFRLENTGELFF	TRBJ2-2	TRBV5-6	.	.
TGTGCCAGCAGCTTGGAGGTAGGAAGCTCCTACGAGCAGTACTTC	CASSLEVGSSYEQYF	TRBJ2-7	TRBV11-2	.	.
TGCGCCAGCAGCTCAACAGGGTCCCTAGCGGGTACGCAGTATTTT	CASSSTGSLAGTQYF	TRBJ2-3	TRBV5-1	TRBD2	.
TGTGCCACCGGAAGGGGGAGGGTGGACACAGATACGCAGTATTTT	CATGRGRVDTDTQYF	TRBJ2-3	TRBV24-1	.	once
TGTGCCAGCAACCTCGCGACAGGGCCCACCTACGAGCAGTACTTC	CASNLATGPTYEQYF	TRBJ2-7	TRBV6-5	TRBD1	once
TGTGCCAGCAGTGTACAGCTCGGGGTCTACGAGCAGTACTTC	CASSVQLGVYEQYF	TRBJ2-7	TRBV5-4	.	.
TGTGCTAGTGGTTTTTATCCCGGGGACAGGGGTGCCGTACGGCCTTACTCTGGGGCCAACGTCCTGACTTTC	CASGFYPGDRGAVRPYSGANVLTF	TRBJ2-6	TRBV12-5	TRBD1	.
TGCAGTGCTAGTAGGACTGTCGGTGAAAAACTGTTTTTT	CSASRTVGEKLFF	TRBJ1-4	TRBV20-1	.	.
TGTGCCAGCAGCAAGCTTGGACAGAGTAATTCACCCCTCCACTTT	CASSKLGQSNSPLHF	TRBJ1-6	TRBV21-1	.	.
TGTGCCAGCAGCCCCGGACTGGGGAGCACAGATACGCAGTATTTT	CASSPGLGSTDTQYF	TRBJ2-3	TRBV5-4	.	once
TGTGCCAGCAGTTACACAGGGGGAACTAATGAAAAACTGTTTTTT	CASSYTGGTNEKLFF	TRBJ1-4	TRBV6-2/TRBV6-3	TRBD1	.
TGCGCCAGCAGCTTGGTGGCTTTACGCATGAACACTGAAGCTTTCTTT	CASSLVALRMNTEAFF	TRBJ1-1	TRBV5-1	.	.
TGTGCCAGCAGCTTGTATCAGGCAGGGACTAATGAAAAACTGTTTTTT	CASSLYQAGTNEKLFF	TRBJ1-4	TRBV5-6	.	.
TGTGCCAGCAGCCCGGGGGGGAACACTGAAGCTTTCTTT	CASSPGGNTEAFF	TRBJ1-1	TRBV3-1/TRBV3-2	.	once
TGTGCCACCCAACCGGGCCAGGGCCCCAATGAGCAGTTCTTC	CATQPGQGPNEQFF	TRBJ2-1	TRBV6-5	.	.
TGTGCCACCAGTGATCCGCGACAGGGTTTAGGCGAAAAACTGTTTTTT	CATSDPRQGLGEKLFF	TRBJ1-4	TRBV24-1	TRBD1	.
TGTGCCACCCGACAGGGGGACTATGGCTACACCTTC	CATRQGDYGYTF	TRBJ1-2	TRBV6-5	TRBD1	.
TGTGCCAGCAACCTCGCGACAGATCTCACTGAAGCTTTCTTT	CASNLATDLTEAFF	TRBJ1-1	TRBV2	.	.
TGCGCCAGCAGCTTGGGGGACAGGGCCCTAGATGGCTACACCTTC	CASSLGDRALDGYTF	TRBJ1-2	TRBV5-1	TRBD1	.
TGTGCCAGCAGCTTAGTTAGAAGGAGCTCCTACAATGAGCAGTTCTTC	CASSLVRRSSYNEQFF	TRBJ2-1	TRBV7-9	.	.
TGTGCCAGTAGTACACGTGGGGGGGGGCAGGCCAATCAGCCCCAGCATTTT	CASSTRGGGQANQPQHF	TRBJ1-5	TRBV19	.	.
TGTGCCAGCAGTGTTCAAGGGGCGTATTATTTCAATGAGCAGTTCTTC	CASSVQGAYYFNEQFF	TRBJ2-1	TRBV6-1	.	once
TGCGCCAGCAGCCGCGATCCTAGCGGGGGGAACACAGATACGCAGTATTTT	CASSRDPSGGNTDTQYF	TRBJ2-3	TRBV5-1	TRBD2	.
TGTGCCAGCAGTTTCGGGGGAAGTATTAATGAGCAGTTCTTC	CASSFGGSINEQFF	TRBJ2-1	TRBV28	.	.
TGTGCCAGCGAGCCAGGGGCGGCCGGGGAGCTGTTTTTT	CASEPGAAGELFF	TRBJ2-2	TRBV19	.	.
TGTGCCAGCAGTGTCCCCACGACGAGGTCAGACAGGGTAGGCACAGATACGCAGTATTTT	CASSVPTTRSDRVGTDTQYF	TRBJ2-3	TRBV6-1	TRBD1	few
TGTGCCAGCAGCCGGACTAGCGTACTGAGCTCCTACAATGAGCAGTTCTTC	CASSRTSVLSSYNEQFF	TRBJ2-1	TRBV11-2	TRBD2	.
TGCGCCAGCAGCTACGGACGGGACAGGGGGTCAGGAAACACCATATATTTT	CASSYGRDRGSGNTIYF	TRBJ1-3	TRBV5-1	TRBD1	.
TGCAGCATAAACGGCGGGGCTAGCACAGATACGCAGTATTTT	CSINGGASTDTQYF	TRBJ2-3	TRBV29-1	.	.
TGCAGTGCTGGTGGCAGTAGCAATCAGCCCCAGCATTTT	CSAGGSSNQPQHF	TRBJ1-5	TRBV20-1	.	.
TGTGCCAGTAGGGGAACTGGACAGGAGCAGGATCAGCCCCAGCATTTT	CASRGTGQEQDQPQHF	TRBJ1-5	TRBV19	TRBD1	.
TGTGCCAGCAGTTTAGGGTGGGACAGGGCGAAAGATACGCAGTATTTT	CASSLGWDRAKDTQYF	TRBJ2-3	TRBV27	TRBD1	.
TGCGCCAGCAGCCAAGTTCGAGGGAACGATCAGCCCCAGCATTTT	CASSQVRGNDQPQHF	TRBJ1-5	TRBV4-1	.	.
TGTGCCAGTACAGGGAATCCGAACACCGGGGAGCTGTTTTTT	CASTGNPNTGELFF	TRBJ2-2	TRBV19	.	.
TGTGCCATCAGGGAGGGCCCCAACACTGAAGCTTTCTTT	CAIREGPNTEAFF	TRBJ1-1	TRBV6-5	.	.
TGTGCCAGCACCCTCCCGGGGTCTGACACTGAAGCTTTCTTT	CASTLPGSDTEAFF	TRBJ1-1	TRBV2	.	.
TGTGCCAGCAGGAGGTACGAGACCCAGTACTTC	CASRRYETQYF	TRBJ2-5	TRBV25-1	.	.